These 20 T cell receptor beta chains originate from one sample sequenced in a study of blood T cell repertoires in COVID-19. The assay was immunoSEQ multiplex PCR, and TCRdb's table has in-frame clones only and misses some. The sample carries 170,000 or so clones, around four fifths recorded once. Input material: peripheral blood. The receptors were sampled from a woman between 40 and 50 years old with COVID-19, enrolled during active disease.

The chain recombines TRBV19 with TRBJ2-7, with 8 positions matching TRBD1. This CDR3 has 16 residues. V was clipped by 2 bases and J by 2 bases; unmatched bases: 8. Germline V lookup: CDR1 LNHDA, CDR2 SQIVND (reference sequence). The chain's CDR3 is CASSIRIGTGAYEQYF. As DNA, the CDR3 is TGTGCCAGTAGTATACGCATTGGGACAGGCGCCTACGAGCAGTACTTC.

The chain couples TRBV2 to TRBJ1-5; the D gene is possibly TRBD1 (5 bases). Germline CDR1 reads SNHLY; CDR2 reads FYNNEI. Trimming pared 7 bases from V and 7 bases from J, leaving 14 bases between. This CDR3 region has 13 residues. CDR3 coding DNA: TGTGCCAGCACCCCGGGGGAACTCCAGCCCCAGCATTTT. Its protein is CASTPGELQPQHF.

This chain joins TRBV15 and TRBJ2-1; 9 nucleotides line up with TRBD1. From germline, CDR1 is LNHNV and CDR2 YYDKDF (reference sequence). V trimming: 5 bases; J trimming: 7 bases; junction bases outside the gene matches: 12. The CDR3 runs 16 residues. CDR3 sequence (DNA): TGTGCCACCAGCGAGTGGGGACAGGGTAGGAATAATGAGCAGTTCTTC. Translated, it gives CATSEWGQGRNNEQFF. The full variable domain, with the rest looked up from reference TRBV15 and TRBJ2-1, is DAMVIQNPRYQVTQFGKPVTLSCSQTLNHNVMYWYQQKSSQAPKLLFHYYDKDFNNEADTPDNFQSRRPNTSFCFLDIRSPGLGDTAMYLCATSEWGQGRNNEQFFGPGTRLTVL.

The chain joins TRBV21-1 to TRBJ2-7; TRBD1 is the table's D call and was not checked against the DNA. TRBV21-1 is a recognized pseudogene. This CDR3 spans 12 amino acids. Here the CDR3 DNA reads TGTGCCAGCAGCAGGCACAGCCACGAGCAGTACTTC. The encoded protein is CASSRHSHEQYF.

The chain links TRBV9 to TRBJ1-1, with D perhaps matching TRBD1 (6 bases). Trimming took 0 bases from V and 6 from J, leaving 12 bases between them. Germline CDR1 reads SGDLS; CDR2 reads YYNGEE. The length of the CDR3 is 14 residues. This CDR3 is CASSVDNRDAEAFF. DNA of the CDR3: TGTGCCAGCAGCGTAGATAACAGGGACGCTGAAGCTTTCTTT.

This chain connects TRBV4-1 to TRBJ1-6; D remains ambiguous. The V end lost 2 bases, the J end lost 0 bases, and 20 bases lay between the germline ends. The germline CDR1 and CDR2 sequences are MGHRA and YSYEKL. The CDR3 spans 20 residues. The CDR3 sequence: CASSQPGGKRISSYNSPLHF. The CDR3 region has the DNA TGCGCCAGCAGCCAACCGGGTGGTAAACGGATTAGCTCCTATAATTCACCCCTCCACTTT.

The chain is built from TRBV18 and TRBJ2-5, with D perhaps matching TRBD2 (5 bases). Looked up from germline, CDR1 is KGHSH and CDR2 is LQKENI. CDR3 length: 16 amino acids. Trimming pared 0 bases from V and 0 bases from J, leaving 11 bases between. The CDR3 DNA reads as TGTGCCAGCTCACCACCACTAGGCACGTACCAAGAGACCCAGTACTTC. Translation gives CASSPPLGTYQETQYF.

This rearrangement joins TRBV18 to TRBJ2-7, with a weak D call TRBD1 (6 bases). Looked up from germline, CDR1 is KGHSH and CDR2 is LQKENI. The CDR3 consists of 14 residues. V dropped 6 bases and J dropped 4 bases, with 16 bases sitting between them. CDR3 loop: CASSLRGNRYEQYF. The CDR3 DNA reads TGTGCCAGCTCCCTAAGGGGGAACCGGTACGAGCAGTACTTC.

The DNA of the CDR3 is TGTGCCACCAGTGACTCGCGGGATTACAATGAGCAGTTCTTC. It specifies CATSDSRDYNEQFF. V usage is TRBV24-1 and J usage is TRBJ2-1; D might be TRBD2 (6 bases). From germline, CDR1 is KGHDR and CDR2 SFDVKD. The V end was cut by 4 bases, the J end by 4 bases, with 10 bases between. This CDR3 spans 14 amino acids.

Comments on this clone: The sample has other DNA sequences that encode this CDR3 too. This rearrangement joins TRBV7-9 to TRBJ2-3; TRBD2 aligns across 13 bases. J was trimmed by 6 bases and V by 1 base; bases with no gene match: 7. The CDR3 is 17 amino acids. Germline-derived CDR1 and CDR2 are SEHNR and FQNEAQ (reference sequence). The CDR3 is CASSLGTSGSRTDTQYF. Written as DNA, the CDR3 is TGTGCCAGCAGCTTAGGGACTAGCGGGAGTCGTACCGATACGCAGTATTTT.

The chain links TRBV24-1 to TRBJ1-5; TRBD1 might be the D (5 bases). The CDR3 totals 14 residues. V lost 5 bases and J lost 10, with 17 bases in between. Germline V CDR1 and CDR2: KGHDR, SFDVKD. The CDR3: CATSVCGRGCPQHF. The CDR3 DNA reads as TGTGCCACCAGTGTTTGTGGCCGGGGGTGTCCCCAGCATTTT.

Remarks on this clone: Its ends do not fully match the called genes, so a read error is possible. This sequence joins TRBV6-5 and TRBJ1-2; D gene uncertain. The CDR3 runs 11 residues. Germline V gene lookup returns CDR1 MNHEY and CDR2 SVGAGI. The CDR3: CASRAPGLMIF. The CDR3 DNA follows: TGTGCCAGCAGGGCCCCTGGTTTAATGATCTTC.

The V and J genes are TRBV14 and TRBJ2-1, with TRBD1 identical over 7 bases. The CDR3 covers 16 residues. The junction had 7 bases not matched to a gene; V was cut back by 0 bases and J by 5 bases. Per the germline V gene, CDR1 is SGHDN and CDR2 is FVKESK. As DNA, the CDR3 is TGTGCCAGCAGCCAAGATCCCGGACAGGTTCACAATGAGCAGTTCTTC. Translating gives CASSQDPGQVHNEQFF.

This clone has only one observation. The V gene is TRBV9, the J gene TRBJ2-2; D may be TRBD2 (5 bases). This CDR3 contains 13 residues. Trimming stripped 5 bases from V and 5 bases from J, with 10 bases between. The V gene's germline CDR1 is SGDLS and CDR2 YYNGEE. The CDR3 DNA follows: TGTGCCAGCAGTGGGAGCGAAACCGGGGAGCTGTTTTTT. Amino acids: CASSGSETGELFF.

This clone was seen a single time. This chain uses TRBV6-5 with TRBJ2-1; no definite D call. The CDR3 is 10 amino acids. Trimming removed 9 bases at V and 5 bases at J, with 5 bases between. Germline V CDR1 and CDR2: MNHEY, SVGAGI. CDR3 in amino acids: CASLNNEQFF. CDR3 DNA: TGTGCCAGTTTAAACAATGAGCAGTTCTTC.

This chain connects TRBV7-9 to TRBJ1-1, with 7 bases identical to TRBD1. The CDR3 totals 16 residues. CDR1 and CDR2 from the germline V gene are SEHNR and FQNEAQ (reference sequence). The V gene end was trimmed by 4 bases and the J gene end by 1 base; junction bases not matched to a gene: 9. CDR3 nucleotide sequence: TGTGCCAGCAGCTCCCGACAGGGAATATCGAACACTGAAGCTTTCTTT. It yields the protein CASSSRQGISNTEAFF. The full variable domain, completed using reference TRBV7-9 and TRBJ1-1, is DTGVSQNPRHKITKRGQNVTFRCDPISEHNRLYWYRQTLGQGPEFLTYFQNEAQLEKSRLLSDRFSAERPKGSFSTLEIQRTEQGDSAMYLCASSSRQGISNTEAFFGQGTRLTVV.

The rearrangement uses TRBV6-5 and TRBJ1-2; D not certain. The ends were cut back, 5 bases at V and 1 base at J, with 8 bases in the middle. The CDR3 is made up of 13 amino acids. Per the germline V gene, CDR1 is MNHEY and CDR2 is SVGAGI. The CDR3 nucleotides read TGTGCCAGCAGTCTAGGTATTAACTATGGCTACACCTTC. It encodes CASSLGINYGYTF.

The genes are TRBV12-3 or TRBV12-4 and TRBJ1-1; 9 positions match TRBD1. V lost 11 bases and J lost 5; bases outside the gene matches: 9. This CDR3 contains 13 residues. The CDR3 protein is CASKTGGKTEAFF. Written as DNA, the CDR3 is TGTGCCTCCAAGACAGGGGGTAAGACTGAAGCTTTCTTT.

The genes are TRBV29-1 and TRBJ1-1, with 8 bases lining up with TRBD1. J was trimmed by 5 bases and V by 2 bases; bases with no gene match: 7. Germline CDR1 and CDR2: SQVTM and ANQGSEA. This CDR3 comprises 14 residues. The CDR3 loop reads CSVEQDRAGTEAFF. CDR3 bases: TGCAGCGTTGAACAGGACAGGGCGGGAACTGAAGCTTTCTTT. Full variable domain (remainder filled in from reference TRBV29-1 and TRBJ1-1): SAVISQKPSRDICQRGTSLTIQCQVDSQVTMMFWYRQQPGQSLTLIATANQGSEATYESGFVIDKFPISRPNLTFSTLTVSNMSPEDSSIYLCSVEQDRAGTEAFFGQGTRLTVV.

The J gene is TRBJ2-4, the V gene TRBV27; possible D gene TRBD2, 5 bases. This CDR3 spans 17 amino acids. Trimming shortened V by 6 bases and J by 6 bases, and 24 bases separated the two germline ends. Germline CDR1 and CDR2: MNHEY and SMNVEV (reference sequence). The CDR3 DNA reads TGTGCCAGCAGACCAGATGGACGGACTCACCTTACAAACATTCAGTACTTC. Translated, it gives CASRPDGRTHLTNIQYF.